This T cell receptor beta chain was recovered during a study of blood T cell repertoires in COVID-19. At the level of the study: Donors in the United States, Italy and Spain gave samples during acute or convalescent COVID-19. The cDNA or gDNA used as material had been derived from T cells, B-cell-depleted T cells, or PBMCs.

In the source study's methods: By means of reference gene primer amplification, nucleated cell counts were estimated. Here immunoSEQ multiplex PCR was the method, and the copy in TCRdb shows in-frame clones only, minus some. V and J calls plus clone size are reproduced from that table; the DNA served to infer D and trimming. The data show roughly 140,000 clones, with 80% to 90% seen just once and about 7% held by the top ten. CDR1 SNHLY and CDR2 FYNNEI come from the germline V gene. The ends were cut back, 6 bases at V and 4 bases at J, with 6 bases in the middle. CDR3 length: 11 residues. The chain joins TRBV2 to TRBJ1-1; D unclear. The sequencing input was peripheral blood. This receptor was obtained from a woman aged 45-65 years in a cohort sampled during active or convalescent COVID-19. The CDR3 nucleotides are TGTGCCAGCAGGGCCGTCACTGAAGCTTTCTTT. Its translation: CASRAVTEAFF.